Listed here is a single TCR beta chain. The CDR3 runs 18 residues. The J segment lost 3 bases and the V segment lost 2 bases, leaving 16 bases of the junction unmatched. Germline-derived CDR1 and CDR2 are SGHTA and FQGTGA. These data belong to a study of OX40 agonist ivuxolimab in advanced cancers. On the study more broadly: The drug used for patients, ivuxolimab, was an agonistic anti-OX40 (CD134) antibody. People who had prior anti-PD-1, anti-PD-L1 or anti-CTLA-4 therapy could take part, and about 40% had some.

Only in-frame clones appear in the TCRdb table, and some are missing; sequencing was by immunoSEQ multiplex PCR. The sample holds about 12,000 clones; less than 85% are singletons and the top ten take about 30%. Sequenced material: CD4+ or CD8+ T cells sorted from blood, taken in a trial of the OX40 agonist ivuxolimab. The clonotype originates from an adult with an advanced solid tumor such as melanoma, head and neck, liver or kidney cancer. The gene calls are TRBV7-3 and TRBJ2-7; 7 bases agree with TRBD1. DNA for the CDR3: TGTGCCAGCAGCTTAGCTCTAACCCGGACAGGCAATATCTACGAGCAGTACTTC. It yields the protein CASSLALTRTGNIYEQYF.